This T cell receptor (beta chain) came from a study of identical twins. The length of the CDR3 is 16 residues. CDR1 is SGHRS and CDR2 is YFSETQ in the germline V gene. The V gene end was trimmed by 3 bases and the J gene end by 2 bases; junction bases not matched to a gene: 8. There are many counts of this clonotype. In TCRdb, the 5' RACE reads were re-called with MiXCR into one record per CDR3 protein. The repertoire holds about 240,000 distinct CDR3 sequences, approximately 10% seen once, with 10% in the top ten. The source is a man aged 50 or older in good health. Sequencing used memory T cells sorted from blood. The rearrangement links TRBV5-1 to TRBJ2-3; TRBD2 aligns across 8 bases. The CDR3 region is CASSSDGGGTTDTQYF. For the CDR3, the DNA is TGCGCCAGCAGCTCGGACGGGGGGGGAACCACAGATACGCAGTATTTT. The whole variable domain, remainder taken from reference TRBV5-1 and TRBJ2-3, is KAGVTQTPRYLIKTRGQQVTLSCSPISGHRSVSWYQQTPGQGLQFLFEYFSETQRNKGNFPGRFSGRQFSNSRSEMNVSTLELGDSALYLCASSSDGGGTTDTQYFGPGTRLTVL.